This TCR beta chain was captured by sequencing in a study of response to subunit inactivated influenza vaccine. General study results and limits: Every seasonal influenza vaccination brings in few new T cells, the authors suggested.

Germline V gives CDR1 LNHDA, CDR2 SQIVND (reference sequence). The CDR3 covers 14 residues. With 6 bases removed from V and 1 base from J, the gap between germline ends came to 13 bases. Regarding this clonotype: The target antigen is unknown.

MiXCR, applied by TCRdb to the RT-PCR reads, yields one record per CDR3 protein. The data hold approximately 250,000 distinct CDR3 sequences, with approximately 12% observed a single time. The sequence was obtained from a man aged 50 to 59 who received an inactivated influenza vaccine. Material: non-naive T cells sorted from PBMCs, obtained around 15 days before vaccination. The gene calls are TRBV19 and TRBJ2-7; tentative D call: TRBD1 (6 bases). CDR3 coding DNA: TGTGCCAGTAGCCCCAGCACAGGGTCCTACGAGCAGTACTTC. It specifies CASSPSTGSYEQYF.